This TCR beta chain was sequenced in a study of shared clonotypes between healthy human individuals. Only in-frame clones appear in the TCRdb table, and some are missing; sequencing was by immunoSEQ multiplex PCR. This table has over a million clones, around 75% appearing once. Remarks on this clone: Its matching antigen is unknown.

Study-level results: With few donors, the genetic and exposure-history diversity represented was limited. Richness estimates generally favored naive over memory subsets.

Sequenced sample: memory CD4+ T cells sorted from blood. Described subset: CD45RA-negative fraction. The origin of this receptor is a man aged 18-30 years in good health.

The CDR3 sequence: CASSQSGGQTSGNTIYF. CDR3 bases: TGCGCCAGCAGCCAAAGCGGCGGACAGACCTCTGGAAACACCATATATTTT. The V gene is TRBV4-1, the J gene TRBJ1-3, with a weak D call TRBD1 (6 bases). Between the trimmed V and J ends, which lost 2 bases and 0 bases, there was a span of 14 bases. In germline, CDR1 is MGHRA, CDR2 YSYEKL. CDR3 length equals 17 residues.